This paragraph covers one TCR beta chain sequence. Its antigen remains unknown. The record originates from a study of post-analysis software for immune sequencing data. Overall study findings and caveats: Patients had higher frequencies than controls of about five TRBV segments, including TRBV5-6, TRBV5-1 and TRBV20-1. Controls significantly exceeded multiple sclerosis patients in normalized Chao1 diversity.

Built from TCR beta cDNA, the libraries had unique molecular identifiers in them. With roughly 0.95 to 11 million T cells as the source, hundreds of thousands of cDNA molecules resulted. A single record per CDR3 protein comes from TCRdb applying MiXCR to the PCR reads. The sample lists a few hundred thousand distinct CDR3 sequences, around 33% occurring once. The CDR3 runs to 18 residues. Per germline, CDR1 MNHEY and CDR2 SVGEGT. The V and J ends lost 0 bases and 6 bases respectively, with 22 bases between them. The sequenced sample was blood. The receptor was isolated from a girl aged 10 to 17 with multiple sclerosis. V usage is TRBV6-2 or TRBV6-3 and J usage is TRBJ2-3; D may be TRBD2 (5 bases). The CDR3 DNA sequence: TGTGCCAGCAGTTACTCCCCGGGGTCCTTGGGTCGCGCGGATACGCAGTATTTT. This translates into CASSYSPGSLGRADTQYF.